The present entry profiles one T cell receptor (beta chain) with its context. The specificity of this receptor is unknown. Base qualities are not recorded, but no much larger clone differs from it by a single base. The data belong to a study of blood T cells in healthy people across ages (dated by TCRdb to the mid-2010s). About the investigation overall: In model experiments, template switching captured roughly one uniquely barcoded TCR beta cDNA molecule for every two T cells. Using deep sequencing normalized with unique cDNA molecular identifiers, the study measured how TCR beta repertoire diversity changes with age. Donors were grouped into four age groups: young (average approximately 16 years), middle-aged (roughly 40), aged (around 60) and long-lived (around 82). Donors of different ages were randomly distributed across sequencing lanes to avoid experimental bias. For two donors (one aged 18 to 30 and one aged 80 or older), the study analyzed two additional independent replicas of 1 million unique cDNA reads from the same blood draw.

On the study overall, not on this receptor specifically: A strong correlation was found between observed TCR beta diversity and the percentage of naive T cells measured by flow cytometry. The CMV infection status of donors was not known, potentially confounding age-related changes in expanded clonotypes. Compared with the aged group, the long-lived group had more naive CD4+ T cells, fewer expanded clones and increased TCR diversity, a pattern suggesting age selection. Observed TCR beta diversity per million T cells fell roughly linearly with age, and a significant reduction was already apparent by age about 38. Bulk unsorted PBMC profiling prevented conclusive comparison of naive and antigen-experienced compartments. Estimates of total diversity based on one million sequenced T cells were considered lower bounds and underestimates.

Donors were under 40 systemically healthy Caucasian individuals from Russia aged 6 to 90 years. Roughly 10 milliliters of peripheral blood were drawn from each donor into EDTA-treated Vacutainer tubes. Ficoll-Paque density-gradient centrifugation was used to isolate PBMCs, with at least 7 million obtained per sample. Total RNA was extracted from PBMCs with Trizol reagent, with at least 6 micrograms obtained per sample. For every donor, an aliquot of PBMCs went through flow cytometry to measure the percentages of naive CD45RAhigh/CD27high T cells. Libraries were made using 5' RACE. A second about 7 to 12 cycle PCR used a sample-barcoded 5' primer and a J-beta primer mix. Each TCR beta cDNA molecule received a unique molecular identifier from a template-switch 5' adaptor carrying 12 random nucleotides. At least 2.5 million CDR3-containing paired-end reads were obtained from each sample. All of the RNA was converted into first-strand cDNA using the Mint cDNA synthesis kit, with a TRBC-specific oligonucleotide serving as the primer. Following uracil-DNA glycosylase treatment, a first 18-cycle PCR with universal primers M1SS and BC2_uni_R was performed on all cDNA. The authors' analysis ran thus. For normalization, 1 million high-quality reads were randomly selected from each sample, with every read carrying a distinct molecular identifier. Reads with shared molecular identifiers were discarded instead of being binned into consensus sequences. MiTCR, with a Q25 quality threshold and the strictest error-elimination algorithm, was used for CDR3 identification, clonotype clustering and error correction. A nonparametric unseen species model with Euler transformation was used to estimate a lower bound on total TCR beta diversity. TCRdb itself trimmed the public reads at Q25 with fastp, ran MiXCR and retained productive beta chains. Records with the same CDR3 protein are collapsed into one entry carrying the most frequent genes and DNA. TCRdb assigned the V and J calls; the authors' analysis was not used. The sample contains 1.5 million to 2 million distinct CDR3 sequences, roughly two fifths of them found a single time. The ten largest clones capture 20% to 25% of the sample.

Material for sequencing was blood. The clonotype comes from a human donor in good health.

Here is the DNA: TGTGCCAGCAGCTTAGTGACTAGCCAAGAGACCCAGTACTTC. It translates as CASSLVTSQETQYF. The receptor chain draws on TRBV7-2 and TRBJ2-5; TRBD2 is perhaps the D gene, given 6 matching bases. CDR1 is given as SGHTA and CDR2 as FQGNSA, both from the germline V gene. The CDR3 goes from the cysteine to the phenylalanine over 14 residues. Here the CDR3 DNA is all that survives: 42 bases in frame from base 1. The V end loses 1 base and the J end loses 1 base, and a stretch of 7 bases separates them.